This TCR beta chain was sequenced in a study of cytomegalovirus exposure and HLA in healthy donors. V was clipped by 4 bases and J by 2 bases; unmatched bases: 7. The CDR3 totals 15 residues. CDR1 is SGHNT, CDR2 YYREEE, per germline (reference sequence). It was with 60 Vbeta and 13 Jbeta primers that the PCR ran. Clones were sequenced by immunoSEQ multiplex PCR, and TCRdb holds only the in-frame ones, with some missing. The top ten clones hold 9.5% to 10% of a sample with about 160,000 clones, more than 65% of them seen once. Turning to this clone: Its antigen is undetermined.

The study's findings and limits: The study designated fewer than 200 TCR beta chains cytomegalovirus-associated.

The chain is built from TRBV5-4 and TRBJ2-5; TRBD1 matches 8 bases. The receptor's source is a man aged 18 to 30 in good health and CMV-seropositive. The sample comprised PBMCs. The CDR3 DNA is TGTGCCAGCAGCGTAGGACAGGGAAGTCAAGAGACCCAGTACTTC. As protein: CASSVGQGSQETQYF.